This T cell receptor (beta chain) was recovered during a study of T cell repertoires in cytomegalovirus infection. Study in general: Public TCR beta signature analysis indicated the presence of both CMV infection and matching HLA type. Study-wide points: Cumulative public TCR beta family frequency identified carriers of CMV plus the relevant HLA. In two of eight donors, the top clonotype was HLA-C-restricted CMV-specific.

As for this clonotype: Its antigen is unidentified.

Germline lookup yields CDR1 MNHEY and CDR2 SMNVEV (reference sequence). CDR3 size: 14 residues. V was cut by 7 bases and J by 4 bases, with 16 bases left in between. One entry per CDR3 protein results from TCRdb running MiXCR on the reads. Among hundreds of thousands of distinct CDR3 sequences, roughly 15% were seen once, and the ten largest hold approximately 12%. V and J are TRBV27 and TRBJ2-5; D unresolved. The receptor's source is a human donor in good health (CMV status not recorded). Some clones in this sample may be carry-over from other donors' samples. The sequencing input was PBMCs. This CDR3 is CASTRTGQIETQYF. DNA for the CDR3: TGTGCCAGCACCCGAACCGGCCAAATAGAGACCCAGTACTTC.